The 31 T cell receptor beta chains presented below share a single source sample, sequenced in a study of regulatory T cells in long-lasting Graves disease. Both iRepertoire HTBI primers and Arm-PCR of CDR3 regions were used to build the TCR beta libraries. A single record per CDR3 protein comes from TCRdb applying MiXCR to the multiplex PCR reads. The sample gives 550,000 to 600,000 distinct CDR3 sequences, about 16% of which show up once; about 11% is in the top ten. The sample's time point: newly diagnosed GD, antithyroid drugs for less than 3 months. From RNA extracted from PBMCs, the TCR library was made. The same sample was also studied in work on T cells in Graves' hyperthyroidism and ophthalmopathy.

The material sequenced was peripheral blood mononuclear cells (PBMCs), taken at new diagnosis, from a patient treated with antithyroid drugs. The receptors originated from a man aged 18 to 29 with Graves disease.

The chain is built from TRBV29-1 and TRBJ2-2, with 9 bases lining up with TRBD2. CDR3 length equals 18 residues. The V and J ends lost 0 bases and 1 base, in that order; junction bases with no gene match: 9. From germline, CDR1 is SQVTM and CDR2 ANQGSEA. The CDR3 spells CSVEDLRGLAENTGELFF. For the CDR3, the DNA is TGCAGCGTTGAAGATCTTCGGGGACTAGCAGAGAACACCGGGGAGCTGTTTTTT.

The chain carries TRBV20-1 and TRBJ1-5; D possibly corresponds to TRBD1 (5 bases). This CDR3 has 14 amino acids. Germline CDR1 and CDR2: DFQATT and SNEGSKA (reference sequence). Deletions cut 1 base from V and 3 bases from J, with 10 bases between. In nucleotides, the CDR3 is TGCAGTGCTAGAGTTCCCGGGACCAATCAGCCCCAGCATTTT. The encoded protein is CSARVPGTNQPQHF.

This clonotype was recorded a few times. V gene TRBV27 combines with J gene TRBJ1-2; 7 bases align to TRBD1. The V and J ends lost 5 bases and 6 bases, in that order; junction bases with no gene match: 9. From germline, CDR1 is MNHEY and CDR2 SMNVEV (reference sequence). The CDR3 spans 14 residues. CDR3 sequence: CASSPYDRENGYTF. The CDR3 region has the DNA TGTGCCAGCAGTCCTTACGACAGGGAGAATGGCTACACCTTC.

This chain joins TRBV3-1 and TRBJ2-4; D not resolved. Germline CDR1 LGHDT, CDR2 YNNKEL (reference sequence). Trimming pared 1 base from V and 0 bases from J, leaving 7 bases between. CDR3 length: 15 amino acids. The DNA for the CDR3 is TGTGCCAGCAGCCAAGTCCTCCTAGCCAAAAACATTCAGTACTTC. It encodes CASSQVLLAKNIQYF.

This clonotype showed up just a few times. The CDR3 loop is CASSSRGGLAGTTGELFF. In DNA form, the CDR3 reads TGTGCCAGCAGCTCGAGGGGCGGACTAGCGGGAACAACCGGGGAGCTGTTTTTT. This chain connects TRBV9 to TRBJ2-2; 12 bases align to TRBD2. The germline V gene encodes CDR1 SGDLS and CDR2 YYNGEE. This CDR3 comprises 18 residues. V gave up 4 bases and J gave up 5 bases; unmatched junction bases: 12.

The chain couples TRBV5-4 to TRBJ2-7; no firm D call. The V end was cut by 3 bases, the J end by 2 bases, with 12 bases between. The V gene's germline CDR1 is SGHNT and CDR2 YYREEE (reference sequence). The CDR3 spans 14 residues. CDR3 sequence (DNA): TGTGCCAGCAGCTCGATCCTTAACCCCTACGAGCAGTACTTC. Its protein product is CASSSILNPYEQYF.

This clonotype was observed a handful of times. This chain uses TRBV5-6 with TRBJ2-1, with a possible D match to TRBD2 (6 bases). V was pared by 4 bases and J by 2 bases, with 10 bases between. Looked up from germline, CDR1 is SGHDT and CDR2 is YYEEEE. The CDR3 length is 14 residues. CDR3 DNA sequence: TGTGCCAGCAGCCATTGGGGGGCCTACAATGAGCAGTTCTTC. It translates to CASSHWGAYNEQFF.

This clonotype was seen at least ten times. CDR3 loop: CASSQRTGGVGEQYF. In nucleotides, the CDR3 is TGTGCCAGCAGTCAGCGGACAGGGGGCGTTGGCGAGCAGTACTTC. This chain uses TRBV27 with TRBJ2-7; 11 bases are shared with TRBD1. With V trimmed by 5 bases and J by 6 bases, 9 bases remained unmatched. Looked up from germline, CDR1 is MNHEY and CDR2 is SMNVEV (reference sequence). The CDR3 is 15 residues long.

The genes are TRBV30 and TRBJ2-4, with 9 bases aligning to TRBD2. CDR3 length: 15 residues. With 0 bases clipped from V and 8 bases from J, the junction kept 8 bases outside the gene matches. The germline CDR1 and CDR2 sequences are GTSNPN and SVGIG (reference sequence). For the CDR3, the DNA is TGTGCCTGGAGTGTTGGTAGCGGGAGCTGGGACATTCAGTACTTC. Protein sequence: CAWSVGSGSWDIQYF.

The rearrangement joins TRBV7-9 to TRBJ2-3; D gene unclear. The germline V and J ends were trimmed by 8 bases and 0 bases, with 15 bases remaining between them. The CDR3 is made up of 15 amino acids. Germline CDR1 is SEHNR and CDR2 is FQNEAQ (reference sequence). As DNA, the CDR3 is TGTGCCAGCCTCTTCCTCCCCCCAAGCACAGATACGCAGTATTTT. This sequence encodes CASLFLPPSTDTQYF.

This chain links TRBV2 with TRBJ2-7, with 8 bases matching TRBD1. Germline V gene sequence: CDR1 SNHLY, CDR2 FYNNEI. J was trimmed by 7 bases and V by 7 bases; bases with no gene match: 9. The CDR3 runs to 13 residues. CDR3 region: CASKVQGALEQYF. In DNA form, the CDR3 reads TGTGCCAGCAAGGTCCAGGGGGCGCTGGAGCAGTACTTC.

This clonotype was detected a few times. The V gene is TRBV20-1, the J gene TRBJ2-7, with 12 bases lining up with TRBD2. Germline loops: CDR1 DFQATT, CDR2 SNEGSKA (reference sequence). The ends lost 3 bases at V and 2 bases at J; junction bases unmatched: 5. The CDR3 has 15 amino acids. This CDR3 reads CSASRLAGGPYEQYF. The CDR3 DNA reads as TGCAGTGCTAGTCGGCTAGCGGGAGGGCCCTACGAGCAGTACTTC.

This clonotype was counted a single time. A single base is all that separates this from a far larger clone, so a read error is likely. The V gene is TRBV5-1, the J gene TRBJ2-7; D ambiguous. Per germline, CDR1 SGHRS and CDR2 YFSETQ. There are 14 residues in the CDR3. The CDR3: CASSLVGHSYEQCF. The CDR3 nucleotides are TGTGCCAGCAGCTTAGTAGGCCACTCCTACGAGCAGTGCTTC.

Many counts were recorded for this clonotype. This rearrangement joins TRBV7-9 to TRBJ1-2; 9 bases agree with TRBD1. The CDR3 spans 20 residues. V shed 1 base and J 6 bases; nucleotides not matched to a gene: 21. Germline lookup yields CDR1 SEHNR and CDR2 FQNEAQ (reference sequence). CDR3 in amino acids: CASSLDSLHRGRRASNGYTF. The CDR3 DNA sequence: TGTGCCAGCAGCTTAGATAGTTTGCACAGGGGGCGCAGGGCTTCGAATGGCTACACCTTC.

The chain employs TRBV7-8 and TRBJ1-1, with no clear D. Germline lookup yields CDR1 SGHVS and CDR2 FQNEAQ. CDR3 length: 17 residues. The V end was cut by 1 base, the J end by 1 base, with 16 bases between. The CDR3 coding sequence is TGTGCCAGCAGCTTAGTTAACAGCGGGTTTAGGAACACTGAAGCTTTCTTT. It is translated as CASSLVNSGFRNTEAFF.

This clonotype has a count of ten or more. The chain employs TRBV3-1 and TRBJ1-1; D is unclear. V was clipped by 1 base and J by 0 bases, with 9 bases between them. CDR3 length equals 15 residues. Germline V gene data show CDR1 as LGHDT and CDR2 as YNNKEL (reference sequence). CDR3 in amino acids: CASSQVGLMNTEAFF. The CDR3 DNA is TGTGCCAGCAGCCAAGTCGGACTTATGAACACTGAAGCTTTCTTT.

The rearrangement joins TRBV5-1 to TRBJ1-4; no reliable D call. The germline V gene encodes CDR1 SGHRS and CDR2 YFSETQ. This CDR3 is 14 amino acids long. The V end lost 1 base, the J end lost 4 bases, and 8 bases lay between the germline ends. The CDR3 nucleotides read TGCGCCAGCAGCTTGAGCGGGAGTAATGAAAAACTGTTTTTT. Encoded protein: CASSLSGSNEKLFF.

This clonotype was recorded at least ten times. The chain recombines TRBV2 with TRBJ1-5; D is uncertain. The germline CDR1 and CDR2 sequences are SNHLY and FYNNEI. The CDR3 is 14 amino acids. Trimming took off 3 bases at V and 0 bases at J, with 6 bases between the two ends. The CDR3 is CASSDKYSNQPQHF. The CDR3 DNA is TGTGCCAGCAGTGATAAATATAGCAATCAGCCCCAGCATTTT.

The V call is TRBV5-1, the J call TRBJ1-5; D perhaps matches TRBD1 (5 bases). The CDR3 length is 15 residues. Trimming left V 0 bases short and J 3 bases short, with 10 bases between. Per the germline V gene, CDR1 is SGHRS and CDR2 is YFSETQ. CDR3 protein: CASSLGGDLNQPQHF. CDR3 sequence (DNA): TGCGCCAGCAGCTTGGGGGGGGACCTCAATCAGCCCCAGCATTTT.

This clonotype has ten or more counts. The CDR3 nucleotides read TGTGCCAGCAGCTTTCCTGGGGGAGGTCGGACTGAAGCTTTCTTT. Translation gives CASSFPGGGRTEAFF. The V and J genes are TRBV5-4 and TRBJ1-1; tentatively, D is TRBD1 (5 bases). The CDR3 has 15 residues. The V end was cut by 2 bases, the J end by 5 bases, with 16 bases between. Germline loops: CDR1 SGHNT, CDR2 YYREEE (reference sequence). The variable domain in full, completed from reference TRBV5-4 and TRBJ1-1, reads ETGVTQSPTHLIKTRGQQVTLRCSSQSGHNTVSWYQQALGQGPQFIFQYYREEENGRGNFPPRFSGLQFPNYSSELNVNALELDDSALYLCASSFPGGGRTEAFFGQGTRLTVV.

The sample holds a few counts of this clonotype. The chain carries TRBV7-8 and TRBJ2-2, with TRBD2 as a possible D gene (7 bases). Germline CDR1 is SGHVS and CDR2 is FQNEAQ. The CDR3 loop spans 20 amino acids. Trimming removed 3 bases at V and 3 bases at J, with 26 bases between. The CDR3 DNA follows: TGTGCCAGCAGCTTGGGGCTGCCAGGGGAGGGATACGGTGACACCGGGGAGCTGTTTTTT. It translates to CASSLGLPGEGYGDTGELFF.

The CDR3 DNA follows: TGTGCCATCAGACCCGAGCGGGGTAAGGGCACAGATACGCAGTATTTT. This encodes CAIRPERGKGTDTQYF. The chain links TRBV10-3 to TRBJ2-3; 7 nucleotides align to TRBD2. The germline CDR1 and CDR2 sequences are ENHRY and SYGVKD. J gave up 1 base and V 6 bases, and 10 bases lay outside the gene matches. The CDR3 has 16 amino acids.

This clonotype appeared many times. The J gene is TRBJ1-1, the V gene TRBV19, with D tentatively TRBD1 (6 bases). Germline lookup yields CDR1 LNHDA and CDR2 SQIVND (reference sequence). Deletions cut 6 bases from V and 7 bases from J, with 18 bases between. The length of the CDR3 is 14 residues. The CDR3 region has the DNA TGTGCCAGTAGCACAGGGCTACGTACCCTTGAAGCTTTCTTT. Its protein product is CASSTGLRTLEAFF.

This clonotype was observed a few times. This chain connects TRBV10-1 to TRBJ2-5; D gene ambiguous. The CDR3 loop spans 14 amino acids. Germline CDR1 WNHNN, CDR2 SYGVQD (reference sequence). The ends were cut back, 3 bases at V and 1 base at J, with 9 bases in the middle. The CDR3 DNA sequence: TGCGCCAGCAGTGACCCTACCCGCCAAGAGACCCAGTACTTC. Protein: CASSDPTRQETQYF.

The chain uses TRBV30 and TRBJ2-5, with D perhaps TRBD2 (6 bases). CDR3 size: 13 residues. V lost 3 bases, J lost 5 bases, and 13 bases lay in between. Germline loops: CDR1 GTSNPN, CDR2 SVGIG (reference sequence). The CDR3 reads CAWRWRDRETQYF. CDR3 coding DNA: TGTGCCTGGAGATGGCGGGACCGGGAGACCCAGTACTTC.

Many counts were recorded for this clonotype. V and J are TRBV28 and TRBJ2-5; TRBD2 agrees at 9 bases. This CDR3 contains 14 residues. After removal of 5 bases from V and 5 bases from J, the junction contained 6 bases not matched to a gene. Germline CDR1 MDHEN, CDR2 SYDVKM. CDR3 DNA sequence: TGTGCCAGCAGTACAAGCGGGAGGATTGAGACCCAGTACTTC. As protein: CASSTSGRIETQYF.

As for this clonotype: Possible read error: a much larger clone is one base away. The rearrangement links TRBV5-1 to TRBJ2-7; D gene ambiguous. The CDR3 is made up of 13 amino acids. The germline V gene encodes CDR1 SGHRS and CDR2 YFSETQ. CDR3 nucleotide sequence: TGCGCCAGCAGCTTGGCAGGCAACTACAAGCAGTACTTC. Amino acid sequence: CASSLAGNYKQYF.

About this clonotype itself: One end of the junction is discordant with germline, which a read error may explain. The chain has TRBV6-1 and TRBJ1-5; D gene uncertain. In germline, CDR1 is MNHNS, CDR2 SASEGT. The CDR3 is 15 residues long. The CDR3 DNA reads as TGTGGCAGCAGTGAAGGAGGGAGACGGGTTCAGCCCCAGCATTTT. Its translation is CGSSEGGRRVQPQHF.

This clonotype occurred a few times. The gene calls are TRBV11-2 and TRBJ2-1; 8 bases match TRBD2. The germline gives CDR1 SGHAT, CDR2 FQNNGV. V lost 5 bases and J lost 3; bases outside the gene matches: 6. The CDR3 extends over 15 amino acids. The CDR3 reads CASSLLAELYNEQFF. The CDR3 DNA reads TGTGCCAGCAGCCTACTAGCGGAACTCTACAATGAGCAGTTCTTC.

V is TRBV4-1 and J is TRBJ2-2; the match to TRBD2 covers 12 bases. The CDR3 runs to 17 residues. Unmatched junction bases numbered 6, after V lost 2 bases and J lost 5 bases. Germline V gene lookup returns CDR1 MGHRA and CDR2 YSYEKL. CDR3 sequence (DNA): TGCGCCAGCAGCCAACCCCTAGCGGGAGGGCCTACCGGGGAGCTGTTTTTT. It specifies CASSQPLAGGPTGELFF.

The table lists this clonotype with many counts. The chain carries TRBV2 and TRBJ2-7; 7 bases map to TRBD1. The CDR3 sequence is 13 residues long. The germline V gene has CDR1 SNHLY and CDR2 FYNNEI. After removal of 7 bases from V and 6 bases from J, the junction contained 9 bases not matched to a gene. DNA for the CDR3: TGTGCCAGCATAAGGCAGGGGGTTGGCGAGCAGTACTTC. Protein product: CASIRQGVGEQYF.